This T cell receptor (beta chain) was documented in a study of blood T cell repertoires in COVID-19. Overall study context: Material from acute and convalescent COVID-19 was sourced from the United States, Italy and Spain. PBMCs, B-cell-depleted T cells, or T cells were the source of the cDNA or gDNA that made up the material.

Trimming cost V 1 base and J 0 bases; bases outside gene matches: 1. This CDR3 has 15 amino acids. Germline V lookup: CDR1 GTSNPN, CDR2 SVGIG (reference sequence). Under the authors' procedure: The authors estimated nucleated cell counts from reference gene primer amplification. Using immunoSEQ multiplex PCR, the repertoire was profiled, and TCRdb retains in-frame clones only, with some absent. The V and J calls and clone size are taken from that table; D and trimming were inferred from the DNA. The sample holds about 60,000 clones, 90% seen once. V gene TRBV30 combines with J gene TRBJ1-3; the match to TRBD1 covers 9 bases. The receptor was derived from a man aged 55 to 69 with active COVID-19. The sample taken for sequencing was peripheral blood. The DNA for the CDR3 is TGTGCCTGGAGTGGGGACAGGGCCTCTGGAAACACCATATATTTT. Protein sequence: CAWSGDRASGNTIYF.